One sample yielded the 12 T cell receptor beta chains listed below, sequenced in a study of shared clonotypes between healthy human individuals. Naivety among CD8 cells was defined by CD45RO negativity and positive CCR7 selection, thereby excluding terminally differentiated effector memory CD45RA+ cells. TCRdb's table, derived via immunoSEQ multiplex PCR, lists solely in-frame clones and lacks some. The sample yields around 650,000 clones, approximately 96% seen once. Sequenced input: naive CD8+ T cells sorted from blood. Receptors originate from a woman aged 25-40 years in good health.

DNA for the CDR3: TGTGCCAGCAGCACGGGACTAGAAGAGACCCAGTACTTC. It codes for CASSTGLEETQYF. V is TRBV7-8 and J is TRBJ2-5; 8 bases map to TRBD2. The junction had 2 bases not matched to a gene; V was cut back by 5 bases and J by 3 bases. This CDR3 contains 13 residues. Germline CDR1 is SGHVS and CDR2 is FQNEAQ.

This chain joins TRBV5-4 and TRBJ1-1; D perhaps matches TRBD1 (6 bases). The germline V gene has CDR1 SGHNT and CDR2 YYREEE (reference sequence). Trimming cost V 3 bases and J 4 bases, with 13 bases left between them. The CDR3 has 14 residues. The chain's CDR3 is CASSSLVRGTEAFF. The CDR3 nucleotides read TGTGCCAGCAGCTCACTGGTCAGGGGCACTGAAGCTTTCTTT.

This clone has just one count. The chain carries TRBV10-1 and TRBJ2-1; 10 nucleotides agree with TRBD2. CDR3 size: 16 residues. Germline V CDR1 and CDR2: WNHNN, SYGVQD (reference sequence). Unmatched junction bases numbered 7, after V lost 3 bases and J lost 5 bases. The CDR3 DNA is TGCGCCAGCAGTGATTGGGGGACTAGCGTTGACAATGAGCAGTTCTTC. Translated: CASSDWGTSVDNEQFF.

The chain employs TRBV27 and TRBJ1-2; weak D call: TRBD1 (5 bases). The V gene's germline CDR1 is MNHEY and CDR2 SMNVEV (reference sequence). V lost 3 bases and J lost 6, with 14 bases in between. The CDR3 totals 14 residues. The CDR3: CASSFRGSTHGYTF. The CDR3 DNA sequence: TGTGCCAGCAGTTTCCGGGGCTCGACCCATGGCTACACCTTC.

The DNA of the CDR3 is TGTGCCAGCAGCTTAGTGGGCCATAGGGAAGCTTTCTTT. It encodes CASSLVGHREAFF. This sequence joins TRBV7-9 and TRBJ1-1; D unresolved. The CDR3 covers 13 residues. Deletions cut 1 base from V and 8 bases from J, with 11 bases between. Germline lookup yields CDR1 SEHNR and CDR2 FQNEAQ (reference sequence).

The sample holds one count of this clone. In DNA form, the CDR3 reads TGTGCCAGCAGTTTAACCCATAATCCCAATCAGCCCCAGCATTTT. This translates into CASSLTHNPNQPQHF. The V gene is TRBV28, the J gene TRBJ1-5; D is unclear. Looked up from germline, CDR1 is MDHEN and CDR2 is SYDVKM. V dropped 2 bases and J dropped 3 bases, with 11 bases sitting between them. The CDR3 length is 15 residues.

As to this clone: The same CDR3 is also encoded by other DNA sequences in this sample. J is TRBJ2-7 and V is TRBV19, with 11 bases matching TRBD2. The CDR3 totals 15 residues. After removal of 3 bases from V and 4 bases from J, the junction contained 5 bases not matched to a gene. CDR1 and CDR2 from the germline V gene are LNHDA and SQIVND (reference sequence). The CDR3 protein is CASSIGLAGGYEQYF. The CDR3 DNA follows: TGTGCCAGTAGTATTGGTCTAGCGGGAGGTTACGAGCAGTACTTC. The variable domain in full, completed from reference TRBV19 and TRBJ2-7, reads DGGITQSPKYLFRKEGQNVTLSCEQNLNHDAMYWYRQDPGQGLRLIYYSQIVNDFQKGDIAEGYSVSREKKESFPLTVTSAQKNPTAFYLCASSIGLAGGYEQYFGPGTRLTVT.

The rearrangement uses TRBV27 and TRBJ1-1; the D gene is possibly TRBD1 (5 bases). CDR3 length: 12 residues. Germline loops: CDR1 MNHEY, CDR2 SMNVEV (reference sequence). The V end was cut by 2 bases, the J end by 11 bases, with 12 bases between. CDR3 protein: CASSLPGRGAFF. The CDR3 DNA is TGTGCCAGCAGTTTACCGGGGCGGGGTGCTTTCTTT.

This chain connects TRBV5-6 to TRBJ1-2, with 7 bases matching TRBD1. Germline V gene sequence: CDR1 SGHDT, CDR2 YYEEEE. V shed 2 bases and J 2 bases; nucleotides not matched to a gene: 6. The CDR3 has 15 amino acids. CDR3 coding DNA: TGTGCCAGCAGCTTCTCCGGGACAGACAACTATGGCTACACCTTC. Amino acids: CASSFSGTDNYGYTF. Combining the CDR3 with reference TRBV5-6 and TRBJ1-2 gives the whole variable domain DAGVTQSPTHLIKTRGQQVTLRCSPKSGHDTVSWYQQALGQGPQFIFQYYEEEERQRGNFPDRFSGHQFPNYSSELNVNALLLGDSALYLCASSFSGTDNYGYTFGSGTRLTVV.

V is TRBV5-6 and J is TRBJ1-1; maybe TRBD1 (6 bases). V lost 4 bases to trimming and J lost 3 bases, with 19 bases between them. The length of the CDR3 is 16 residues. Per the germline V gene, CDR1 is SGHDT and CDR2 is YYEEEE. The CDR3 reads CASSAPGVPKDTEAFF. The DNA of the CDR3 is TGTGCCAGCAGCGCTCCAGGGGTGCCTAAAGACACTGAAGCTTTCTTT.

The V call is TRBV9, the J call TRBJ2-7, with a weak D call TRBD2 (7 bases). V lost 4 bases and J 0 bases, leaving 20 bases between the germline ends. From germline, CDR1 is SGDLS and CDR2 YYNGEE. The CDR3 spans 17 residues. CDR3 loop: CASSPTSMAGASYEQYF. CDR3 DNA: TGTGCCAGCAGCCCTACCTCTATGGCGGGGGCCTCCTACGAGCAGTACTTC.

This clone was recorded only once. This chain connects TRBV6-1 to TRBJ2-7; 8 positions agree with TRBD1. The length of the CDR3 is 14 residues. The germline gives CDR1 MNHNS, CDR2 SASEGT. Losses at the gene ends were 4 bases for V and 2 bases for J; bases not matched to a gene: 4. CDR3 nucleotides: TGTGCCAGCAGTGCGACAGGGGAACCCTACGAGCAGTACTTC. It encodes CASSATGEPYEQYF.